Each of the 21 T cell receptor beta chains below was sequenced from the same sample in a study of blood T cell repertoires in COVID-19. Clones were read by immunoSEQ multiplex PCR, and TCRdb kept only the in-frame ones, dropping some. The profile covers approximately 300,000 clones, with approximately 89% appearing a single time and approximately 5% taken by the ten largest. Sequencing used PBMCs or T cells enriched from blood (not recorded which). These receptors came from a woman in her twenties or thirties who had recovered from COVID-19.

The J gene is TRBJ1-1, the V gene TRBV19, with a weak D call TRBD1 (5 bases). The germline V gene encodes CDR1 LNHDA and CDR2 SQIVND (reference sequence). This CDR3 region has 15 residues. V was trimmed by 2 bases and J by 0 bases, leaving 10 bases between them. In DNA form, the CDR3 reads TGTGCCAGTAGTATAAGGGAGGGGCTGAACACTGAAGCTTTCTTT. Residues: CASSIREGLNTEAFF.

The chain uses TRBV28 and TRBJ2-3, with 8 bases fitting TRBD2. J was trimmed by 4 bases and V by 5 bases; bases with no gene match: 5. CDR1 and CDR2 from the germline V gene are MDHEN and SYDVKM. CDR3 length equals 14 residues. The CDR3 DNA follows: TGTGCCAGCAGTGCGGCGGGGGGTTCAGATACGCAGTATTTT. This translates into CASSAAGGSDTQYF.

The V and J genes are TRBV27 and TRBJ2-3; TRBD2 matches 9 bases. Germline trimming cut 7 bases from V and 3 bases from J; bases unmatched to any gene: 5. This CDR3 spans 14 amino acids. Germline V CDR1 and CDR2: MNHEY, SMNVEV (reference sequence). CDR3 sequence reads: CASTGGGATDTQYF. The CDR3 nucleotides read TGTGCCAGCACCGGCGGGGGGGCAACAGATACGCAGTATTTT.

This rearrangement joins TRBV5-1 to TRBJ2-7; a weak D match, TRBD1 (5 bases). Looked up from germline, CDR1 is SGHRS and CDR2 is YFSETQ. The V end lost 1 base, the J end lost 3 bases, and 11 bases lay between the germline ends. The CDR3 is 14 amino acids. This CDR3 is CASSLSRVIYEQYF. In nucleotides, the CDR3 is TGCGCCAGCAGCTTGTCCAGGGTCATCTACGAGCAGTACTTC.

The rearrangement joins TRBV19 to TRBJ1-1; TRBD1 might be the D (5 bases). The CDR3 length is 14 residues. V lost 1 base, J lost 1 base, and 7 bases lay in between. The germline V gene encodes CDR1 LNHDA and CDR2 SQIVND (reference sequence). The DNA of the CDR3 is TGTGCCAGTAGTATAGTTGGACAGAACACTGAAGCTTTCTTT. It codes for CASSIVGQNTEAFF.

V and J are TRBV27 and TRBJ2-1, with D possibly matching TRBD1 (5 bases). The CDR3 consists of 15 residues. Germline CDR1 MNHEY, CDR2 SMNVEV (reference sequence). The CDR3 loop reads CDPGADVHFRNEQFF. Here the CDR3 DNA reads TGTGACCCTGGGGCAGACGTTCACTTTCGCAATGAGCAGTTCTTC.

The chain couples TRBV2 to TRBJ1-2; 7 nucleotides line up with TRBD1. Germline lookup yields CDR1 SNHLY and CDR2 FYNNEI. With 10 bases clipped from V and 4 bases from J, the junction kept 3 bases outside the gene matches. This CDR3 has 11 residues. CDR3 in amino acids: CATDRAYGYTF. CDR3 coding DNA: TGTGCCACTGACAGGGCCTATGGCTACACCTTC.

The rearrangement uses TRBV11-1 and TRBJ2-7, with 7 bases identical to TRBD1. From germline, CDR1 is SGHAT and CDR2 FQDESV (reference sequence). V was clipped by 7 bases and J by 5 bases; unmatched bases: 5. CDR3 length equals 12 residues. In nucleotides, the CDR3 is TGTGCCAGCACCAAGACAGGGAACGAGCAGTACTTC. Translation: CASTKTGNEQYF.

The V gene is TRBV7-3, the J gene TRBJ1-5; 10 positions match TRBD1. The CDR3 runs to 15 residues. V shed 2 bases and J 3 bases; nucleotides not matched to a gene: 1. The V gene's germline CDR1 is SGHTA and CDR2 FQGTGA. CDR3 coding DNA: TGTGCCAGCAGCTTAGACAGGGGGCCCAATCAGCCCCAGCATTTT. Protein product: CASSLDRGPNQPQHF. The complete variable domain, with remaining parts taken from reference TRBV7-3 and TRBJ1-5, reads GAGVSQTPSNKVTEKGKYVELRCDPISGHTALYWYRQSLGQGPEFLIYFQGTGAADDSGLPNDRFFAVRPEGSVSTLKIQRTERGDSAVYLCASSLDRGPNQPQHFGDGTRLSIL.

The V call is TRBV5-5, the J call TRBJ1-3; D unresolved. Trimming cost V 1 base and J 0 bases, with 8 bases left between them. CDR3 length equals 15 residues. CDR1 and CDR2 from the germline V gene are SGHKS and YYEKEE (reference sequence). The CDR3 sequence is CASSLRGASGNTIYF. The CDR3 bases are TGTGCCAGCAGCTTGAGAGGCGCCTCTGGAAACACCATATATTTT.

The rearrangement links TRBV7-2 to TRBJ2-1; 9 nucleotides agree with TRBD1. The CDR3 has 15 residues. J lost 7 bases, V lost 5 bases, and 9 bases had no gene match. CDR1 and CDR2 from the germline V gene are SGHTA and FQGNSA. The DNA for the CDR3 is TGTGCCAGCAGCCTCCGGGACAGGGTAGTAAATGAGCAGTTCTTC. Translating it yields CASSLRDRVVNEQFF.

The chain is built from TRBV3-1 (or the pseudogene TRBV3-2) and TRBJ1-2; unclear D gene. This CDR3 region has 14 residues. The ends were cut back, 7 bases at V and 5 bases at J, with 17 bases in the middle. CDR1 is LGHDT, CDR2 YNNKEL, per germline (reference sequence). The CDR3 DNA reads TGTGCCAGCACCCCGACTGACCTTGGGTATGGCTACACCTTC. Residues: CASTPTDLGYGYTF.

The chain joins TRBV4-1 to TRBJ1-2, with D unclear. Germline CDR1 is MGHRA and CDR2 is YSYEKL. Deletions cut 0 bases from V and 8 bases from J, with 16 bases between. The CDR3 length is 15 residues. The CDR3 bases are TGCGCCAGCAGCCAAGAATCCGAGGTCCCTTTGGGCTACACCTTC. It translates to CASSQESEVPLGYTF.

The chain is built from TRBV6-5 and TRBJ1-6; 9 bases line up with TRBD1. Looked up from germline, CDR1 is MNHEY and CDR2 is SVGAGI. This CDR3 spans 15 amino acids. V lost 6 bases to trimming and J lost 9 bases; unmatched junction nucleotides: 9. This CDR3 reads CASRGLDRGGSPLHF. The CDR3 DNA follows: TGTGCCAGCAGGGGGTTGGACAGGGGTGGTTCACCCCTCCACTTT.

The J gene is TRBJ2-2, the V gene TRBV6-5; D perhaps matches TRBD1 (6 bases). From germline, CDR1 is MNHEY and CDR2 SVGAGI. This CDR3 has 14 residues. Trimming shortened V by 7 bases and J by 2 bases, and 11 bases separated the two germline ends. The CDR3 is CASMGTSNTGELFF. CDR3 in DNA: TGTGCCAGCATGGGGACATCTAACACCGGGGAGCTGTTTTTT.

V gene TRBV27 combines with J gene TRBJ1-2, with D possibly being TRBD1 (5 bases). CDR1 and CDR2 (germline): MNHEY, SMNVEV (reference sequence). There are 13 residues in the CDR3. V was trimmed by 9 bases and J by 4 bases, leaving 15 bases between them. The CDR3 DNA reads as TGTGCCAGAGATCCGACAGAGGTCTATGGCTACACCTTC. Its translation is CARDPTEVYGYTF.

The chain is built from TRBV4-3 and TRBJ1-1; 9 nucleotides match TRBD1. The CDR3 loop spans 17 amino acids. The germline V gene encodes CDR1 LGHNA and CDR2 YSLEER. After removal of 3 bases from V and 7 bases from J, the junction contained 15 bases not matched to a gene. This CDR3 is CASSHRQAGTGRSEAFF. Here the CDR3 DNA reads TGCGCCAGCAGCCACCGCCAGGCTGGGACAGGGAGAAGTGAAGCTTTCTTT.

The gene calls are TRBV5-1 and TRBJ1-2, with D maybe TRBD1 (5 bases). Trimming left V 0 bases short and J 2 bases short, with 11 bases between. Germline V gives CDR1 SGHRS, CDR2 YFSETQ. This CDR3 is 15 amino acids long. This CDR3 is CASSLVGAGNYGYTF. CDR3 DNA: TGCGCCAGCAGCTTGGTTGGGGCAGGGAACTATGGCTACACCTTC.

This chain uses TRBV6-5 with TRBJ1-6; no clear D gene. V lost 6 bases to trimming and J lost 0 bases, with 9 bases between them. CDR3 length: 15 residues. The germline V gene has CDR1 MNHEY and CDR2 SVGAGI. The CDR3 sequence: CASSSRGSYNSPLHF. CDR3 in DNA: TGTGCCAGCAGCTCCCGGGGCTCCTATAATTCACCCCTCCACTTT.

This clone was recorded only once. This chain links TRBV4-1 with TRBJ1-1; possibly TRBD1 for D (5 bases). The CDR3 covers 14 residues. The germline V and J ends were trimmed by 4 bases and 1 base, with 10 bases remaining between them. Germline V lookup: CDR1 MGHRA, CDR2 YSYEKL. CDR3 bases: TGCGCCAGCAGCCGGGAAGGGGAGAACACTGAAGCTTTCTTT. It is translated as CASSREGENTEAFF.

The rearrangement links TRBV5-5 to TRBJ1-4; 8 nucleotides match TRBD1. The V gene end was trimmed by 0 bases and the J gene end by 5 bases; junction bases not matched to a gene: 15. Germline V gene lookup returns CDR1 SGHKS and CDR2 YYEKEE (reference sequence). This CDR3 has 19 amino acids. CDR3 bases: TGTGCCAGCAGCTTGGCCCTGATCTTGAGCCGGACAGGGAATGAAAAACTGTTTTTT. Amino acids: CASSLALILSRTGNEKLFF.